This T cell receptor beta chain was captured by sequencing in a study of blood T cell repertoires in COVID-19. Overall study context: Samples representing acute and convalescent COVID-19 were sourced from the United States, Italy and Spain.

Trimming took off 3 bases at V and 8 bases at J, with 19 bases between the two ends. Germline V gene lookup returns CDR1 LGHNA and CDR2 YSLEER. The CDR3 spans 15 residues. Data came from immunoSEQ multiplex PCR; TCRdb stores just in-frame clones and leaves some out. The sample consists of about 280,000 clones, 83% of them appearing once. This TCR was sampled from a woman in her forties or fifties who had recovered from COVID-19. The sample taken for sequencing was peripheral blood. The chain joins TRBV4-3 to TRBJ1-2; a possible D gene is TRBD1 (6 bases). Here the CDR3 DNA reads TGCGCCAGCAGCCAGTACTATGGGACACCGGAGGGCTACACCTTC. Protein sequence: CASSQYYGTPEGYTF.